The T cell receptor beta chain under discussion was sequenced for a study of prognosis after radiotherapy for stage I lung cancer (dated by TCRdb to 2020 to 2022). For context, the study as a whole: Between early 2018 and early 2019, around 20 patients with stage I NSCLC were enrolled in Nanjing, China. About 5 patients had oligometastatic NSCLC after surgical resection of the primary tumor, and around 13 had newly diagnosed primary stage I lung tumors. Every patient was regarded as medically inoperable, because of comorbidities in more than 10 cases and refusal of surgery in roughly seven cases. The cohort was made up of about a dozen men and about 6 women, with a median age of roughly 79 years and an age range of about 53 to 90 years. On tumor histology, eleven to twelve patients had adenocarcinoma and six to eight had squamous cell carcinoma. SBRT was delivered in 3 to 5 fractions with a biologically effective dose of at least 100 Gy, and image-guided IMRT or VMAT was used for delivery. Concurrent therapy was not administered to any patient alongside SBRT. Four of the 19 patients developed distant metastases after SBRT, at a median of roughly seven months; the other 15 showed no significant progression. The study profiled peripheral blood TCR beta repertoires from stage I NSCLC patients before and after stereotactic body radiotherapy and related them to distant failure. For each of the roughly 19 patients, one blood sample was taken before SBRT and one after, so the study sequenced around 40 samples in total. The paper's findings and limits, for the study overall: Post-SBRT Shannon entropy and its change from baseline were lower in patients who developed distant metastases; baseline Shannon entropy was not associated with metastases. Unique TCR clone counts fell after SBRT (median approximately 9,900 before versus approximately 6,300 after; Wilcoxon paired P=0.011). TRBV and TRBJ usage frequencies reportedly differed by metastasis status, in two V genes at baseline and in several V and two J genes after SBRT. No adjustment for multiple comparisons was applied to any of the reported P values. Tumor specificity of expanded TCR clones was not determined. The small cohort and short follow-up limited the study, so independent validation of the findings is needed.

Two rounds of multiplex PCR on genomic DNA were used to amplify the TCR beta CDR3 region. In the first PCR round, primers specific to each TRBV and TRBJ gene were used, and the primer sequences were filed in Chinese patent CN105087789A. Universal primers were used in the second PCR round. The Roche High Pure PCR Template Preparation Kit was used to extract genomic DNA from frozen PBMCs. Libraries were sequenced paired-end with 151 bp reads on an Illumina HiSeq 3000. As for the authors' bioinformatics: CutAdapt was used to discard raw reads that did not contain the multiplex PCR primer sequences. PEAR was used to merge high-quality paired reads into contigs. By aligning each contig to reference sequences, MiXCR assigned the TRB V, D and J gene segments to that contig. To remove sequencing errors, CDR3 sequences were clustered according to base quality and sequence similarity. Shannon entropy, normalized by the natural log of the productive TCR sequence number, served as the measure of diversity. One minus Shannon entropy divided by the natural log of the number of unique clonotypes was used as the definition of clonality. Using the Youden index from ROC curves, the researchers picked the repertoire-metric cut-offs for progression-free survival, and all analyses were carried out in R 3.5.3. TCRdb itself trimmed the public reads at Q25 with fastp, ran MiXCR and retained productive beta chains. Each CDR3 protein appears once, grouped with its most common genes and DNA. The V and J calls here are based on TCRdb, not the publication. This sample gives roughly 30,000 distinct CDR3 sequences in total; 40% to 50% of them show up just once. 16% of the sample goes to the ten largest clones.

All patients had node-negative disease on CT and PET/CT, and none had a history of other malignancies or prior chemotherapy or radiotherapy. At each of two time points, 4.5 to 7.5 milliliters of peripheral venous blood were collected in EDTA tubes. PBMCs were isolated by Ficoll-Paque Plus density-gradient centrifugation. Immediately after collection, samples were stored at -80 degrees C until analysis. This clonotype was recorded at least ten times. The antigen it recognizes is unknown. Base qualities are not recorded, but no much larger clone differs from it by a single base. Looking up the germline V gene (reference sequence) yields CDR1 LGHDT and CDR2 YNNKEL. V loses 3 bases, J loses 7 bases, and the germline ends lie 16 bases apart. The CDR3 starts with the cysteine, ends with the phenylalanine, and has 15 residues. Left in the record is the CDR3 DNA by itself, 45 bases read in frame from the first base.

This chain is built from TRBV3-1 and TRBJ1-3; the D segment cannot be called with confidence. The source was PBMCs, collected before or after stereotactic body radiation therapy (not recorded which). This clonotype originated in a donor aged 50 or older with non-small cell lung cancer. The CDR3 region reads CASSHRGEGGNTIYF. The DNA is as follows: TGTGCCAGCAGCCATCGCGGGGAAGGCGGGAACACCATATATTTT.